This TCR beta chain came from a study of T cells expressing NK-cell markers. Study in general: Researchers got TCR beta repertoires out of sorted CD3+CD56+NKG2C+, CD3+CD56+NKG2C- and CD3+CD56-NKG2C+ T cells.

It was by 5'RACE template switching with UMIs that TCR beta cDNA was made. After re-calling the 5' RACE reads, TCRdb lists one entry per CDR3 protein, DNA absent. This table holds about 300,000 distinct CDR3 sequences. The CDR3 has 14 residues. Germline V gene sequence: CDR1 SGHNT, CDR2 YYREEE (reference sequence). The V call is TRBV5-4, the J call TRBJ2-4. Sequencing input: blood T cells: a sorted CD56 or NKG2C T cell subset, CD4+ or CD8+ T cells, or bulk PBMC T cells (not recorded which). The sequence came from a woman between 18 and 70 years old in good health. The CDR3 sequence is CASSLESGQNIQYF.